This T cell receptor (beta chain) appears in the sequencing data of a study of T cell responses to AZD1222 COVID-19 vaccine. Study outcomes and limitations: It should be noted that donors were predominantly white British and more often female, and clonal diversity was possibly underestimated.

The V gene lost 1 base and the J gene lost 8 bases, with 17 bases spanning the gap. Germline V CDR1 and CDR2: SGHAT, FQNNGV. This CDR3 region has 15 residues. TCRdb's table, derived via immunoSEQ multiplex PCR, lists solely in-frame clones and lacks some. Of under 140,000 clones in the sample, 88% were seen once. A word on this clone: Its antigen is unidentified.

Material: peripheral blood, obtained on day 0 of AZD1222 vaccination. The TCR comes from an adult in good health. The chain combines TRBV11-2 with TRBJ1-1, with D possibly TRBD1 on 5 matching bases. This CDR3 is CASSLGTGELKEAFF. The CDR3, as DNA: TGTGCCAGCAGCTTAGGGACGGGGGAACTCAAGGAAGCTTTCTTT.